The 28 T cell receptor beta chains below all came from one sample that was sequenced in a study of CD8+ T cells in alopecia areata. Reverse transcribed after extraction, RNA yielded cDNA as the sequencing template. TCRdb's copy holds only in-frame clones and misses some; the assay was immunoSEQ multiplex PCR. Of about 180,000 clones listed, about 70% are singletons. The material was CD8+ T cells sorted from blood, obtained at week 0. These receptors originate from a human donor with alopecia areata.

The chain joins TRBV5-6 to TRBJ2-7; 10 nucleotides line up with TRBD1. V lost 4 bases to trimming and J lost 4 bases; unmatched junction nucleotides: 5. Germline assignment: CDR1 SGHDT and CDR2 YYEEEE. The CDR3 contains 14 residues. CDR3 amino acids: CASSAGQGTYEQYF. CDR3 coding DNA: TGTGCCAGCAGCGCGGGACAGGGGACGTACGAGCAGTACTTC. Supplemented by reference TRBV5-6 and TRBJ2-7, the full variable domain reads DAGVTQSPTHLIKTRGQQVTLRCSPKSGHDTVSWYQQALGQGPQFIFQYYEEEERQRGNFPDRFSGHQFPNYSSELNVNALLLGDSALYLCASSAGQGTYEQYFGPGTRLTVT.

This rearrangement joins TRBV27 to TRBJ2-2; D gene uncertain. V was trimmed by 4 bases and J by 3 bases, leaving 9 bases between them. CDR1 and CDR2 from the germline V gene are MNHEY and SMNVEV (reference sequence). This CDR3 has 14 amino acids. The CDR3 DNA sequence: TGTGCCAGCAGTTGGTCCCCATACACCGGGGAGCTGTTTTTT. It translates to CASSWSPYTGELFF.

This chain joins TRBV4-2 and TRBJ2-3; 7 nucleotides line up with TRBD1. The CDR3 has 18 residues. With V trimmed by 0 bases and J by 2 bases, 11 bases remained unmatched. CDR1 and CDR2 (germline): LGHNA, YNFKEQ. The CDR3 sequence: CASSQEGPDRVYTDTQYF. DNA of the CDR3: TGTGCCAGCAGCCAAGAAGGACCCGACAGGGTTTACACAGATACGCAGTATTTT.

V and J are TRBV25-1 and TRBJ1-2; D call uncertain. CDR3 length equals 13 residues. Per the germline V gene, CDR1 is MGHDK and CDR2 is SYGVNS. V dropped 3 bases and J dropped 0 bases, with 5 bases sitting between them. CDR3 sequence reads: CASSDWANYGYTF. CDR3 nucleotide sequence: TGTGCCAGCAGTGATTGGGCTAACTATGGCTACACCTTC.

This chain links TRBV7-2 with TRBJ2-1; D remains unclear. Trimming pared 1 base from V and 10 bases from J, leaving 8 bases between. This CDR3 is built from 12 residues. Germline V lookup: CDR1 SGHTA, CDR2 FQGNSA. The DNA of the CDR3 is TGTGCCAGCAGCTTAGGGGCCCCCGAGCAGTTCTTC. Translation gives CASSLGAPEQFF. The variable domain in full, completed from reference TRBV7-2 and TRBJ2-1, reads GAGVSQSPSNKVTEKGKDVELRCDPISGHTALYWYRQSLGQGLEFLIYFQGNSAPDKSGLPSDRFSAERTGGSVSTLTIQRTQQEDSAVYLCASSLGAPEQFFGPGTRLTVL.

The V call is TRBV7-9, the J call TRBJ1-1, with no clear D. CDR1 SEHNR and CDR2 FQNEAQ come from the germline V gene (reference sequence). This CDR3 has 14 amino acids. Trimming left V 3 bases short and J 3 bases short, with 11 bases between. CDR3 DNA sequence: TGTGCCAGCAGCTTTGAGCGTACGGACACTGAAGCTTTCTTT. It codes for CASSFERTDTEAFF.

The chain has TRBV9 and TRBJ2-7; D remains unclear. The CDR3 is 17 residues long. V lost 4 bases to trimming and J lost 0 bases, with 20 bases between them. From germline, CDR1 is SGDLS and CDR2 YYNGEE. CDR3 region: CASSPELETDLSYEQYF. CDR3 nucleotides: TGTGCCAGCAGCCCAGAACTTGAGACGGACCTCTCCTACGAGCAGTACTTC.

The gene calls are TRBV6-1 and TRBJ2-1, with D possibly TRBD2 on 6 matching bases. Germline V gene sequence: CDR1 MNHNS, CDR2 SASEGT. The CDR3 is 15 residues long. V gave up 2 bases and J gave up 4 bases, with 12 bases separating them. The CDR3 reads CASSESGTSYNEQFF. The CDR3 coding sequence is TGTGCCAGCAGTGAATCAGGGACTTCTTACAATGAGCAGTTCTTC.

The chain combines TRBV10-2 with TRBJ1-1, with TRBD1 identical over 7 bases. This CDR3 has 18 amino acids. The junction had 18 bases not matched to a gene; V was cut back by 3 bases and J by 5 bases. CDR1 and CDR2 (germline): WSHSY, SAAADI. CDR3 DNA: TGCGCCAGCAGTGAACACCGGCTTCCGGGACAGTCGGGAACTGAAGCTTTCTTT. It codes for CASSEHRLPGQSGTEAFF.

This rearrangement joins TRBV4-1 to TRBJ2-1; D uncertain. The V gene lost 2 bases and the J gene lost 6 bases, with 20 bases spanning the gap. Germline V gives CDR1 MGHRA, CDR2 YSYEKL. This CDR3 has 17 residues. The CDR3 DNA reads TGCGCCAGCAGCCAACAACAAGGAGCTCCAATGTCCAATGAGCAGTTCTTC. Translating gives CASSQQQGAPMSNEQFF.

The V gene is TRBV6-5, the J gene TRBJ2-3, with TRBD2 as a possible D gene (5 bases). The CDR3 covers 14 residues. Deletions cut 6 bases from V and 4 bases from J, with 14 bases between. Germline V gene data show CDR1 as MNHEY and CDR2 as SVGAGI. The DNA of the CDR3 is TGTGCCAGCAGGATCAGCCTAGCTTCAGATACGCAGTATTTT. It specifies CASRISLASDTQYF.

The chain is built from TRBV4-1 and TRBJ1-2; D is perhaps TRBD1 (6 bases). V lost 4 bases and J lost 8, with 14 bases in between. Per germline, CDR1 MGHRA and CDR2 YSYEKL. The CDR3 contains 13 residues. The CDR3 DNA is TGCGCCAGCAGCCCCCCTACAGGGAACGGCTACACCTTC. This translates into CASSPPTGNGYTF.

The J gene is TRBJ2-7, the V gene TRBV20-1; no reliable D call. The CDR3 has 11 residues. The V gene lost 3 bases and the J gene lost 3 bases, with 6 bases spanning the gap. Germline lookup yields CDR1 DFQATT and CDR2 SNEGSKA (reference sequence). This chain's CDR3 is CSARFGYEQYF. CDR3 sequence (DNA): TGCAGTGCTAGGTTCGGCTACGAGCAGTACTTC.

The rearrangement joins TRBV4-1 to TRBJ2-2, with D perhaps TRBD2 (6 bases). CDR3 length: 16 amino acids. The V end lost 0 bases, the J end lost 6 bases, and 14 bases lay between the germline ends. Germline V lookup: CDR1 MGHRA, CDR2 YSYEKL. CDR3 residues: CASSQDRGRSAGELFF. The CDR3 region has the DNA TGCGCCAGCAGCCAAGATCGGGGGAGGTCGGCCGGGGAGCTGTTTTTT.

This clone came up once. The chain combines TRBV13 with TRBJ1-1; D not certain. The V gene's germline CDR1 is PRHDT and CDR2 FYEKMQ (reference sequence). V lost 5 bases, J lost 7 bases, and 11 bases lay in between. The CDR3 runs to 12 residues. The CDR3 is CASSPRKGEAFF. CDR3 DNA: TGTGCCAGCAGCCCGAGAAAAGGTGAAGCTTTCTTT.

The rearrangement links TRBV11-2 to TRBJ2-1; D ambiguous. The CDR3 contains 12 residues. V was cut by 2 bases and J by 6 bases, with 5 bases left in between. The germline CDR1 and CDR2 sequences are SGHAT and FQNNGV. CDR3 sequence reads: CASSLLGNEQFF. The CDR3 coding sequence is TGTGCCAGCAGCTTACTCGGCAATGAGCAGTTCTTC. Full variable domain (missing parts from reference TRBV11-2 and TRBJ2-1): EAGVAQSPRYKIIEKRQSVAFWCNPISGHATLYWYQQILGQGPKLLIQFQNNGVVDDSQLPKDRFSAERLKGVDSTLKIQPAKLEDSAVYLCASSLLGNEQFFGPGTRLTVL.

This chain's CDR3 is CAISDGDVGSGYTF. DNA for the CDR3: TGTGCCATCAGTGATGGGGACGTAGGTTCTGGCTACACCTTC. This sequence joins TRBV10-3 and TRBJ1-2; a possible D gene is TRBD1 (5 bases). V was clipped by 3 bases and J by 7 bases, with 15 bases between them. Germline V gene data show CDR1 as ENHRY and CDR2 as SYGVKD. The CDR3 spans 14 residues.

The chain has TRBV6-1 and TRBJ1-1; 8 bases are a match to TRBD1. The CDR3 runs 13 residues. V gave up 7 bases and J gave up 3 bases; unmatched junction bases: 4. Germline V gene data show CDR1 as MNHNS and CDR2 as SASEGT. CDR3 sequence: CASTRQGYTEAFF. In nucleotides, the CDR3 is TGTGCCAGCACCCGACAGGGGTACACTGAAGCTTTCTTT.

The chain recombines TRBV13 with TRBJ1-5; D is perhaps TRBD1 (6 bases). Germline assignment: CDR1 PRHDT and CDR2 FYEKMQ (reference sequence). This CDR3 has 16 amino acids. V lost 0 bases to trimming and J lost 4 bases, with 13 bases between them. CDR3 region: CASSLGLGGLNQPQHF. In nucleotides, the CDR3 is TGTGCCAGCAGCTTAGGACTGGGGGGGCTTAATCAGCCCCAGCATTTT.

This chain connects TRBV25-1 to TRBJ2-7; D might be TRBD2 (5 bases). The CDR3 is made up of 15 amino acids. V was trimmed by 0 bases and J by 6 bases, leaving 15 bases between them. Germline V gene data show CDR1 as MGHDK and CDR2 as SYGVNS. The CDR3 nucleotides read TGTGCCAGCAGTGAATACTCGGGGTGGGTTGGCGAGCAGTACTTC. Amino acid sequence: CASSEYSGWVGEQYF.

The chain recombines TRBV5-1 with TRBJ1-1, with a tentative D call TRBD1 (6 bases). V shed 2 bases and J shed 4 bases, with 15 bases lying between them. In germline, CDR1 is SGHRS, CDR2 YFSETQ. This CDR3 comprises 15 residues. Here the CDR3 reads CASSLRTGWGTEAFF. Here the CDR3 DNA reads TGCGCCAGCAGCTTACGTACAGGGTGGGGCACTGAAGCTTTCTTT.

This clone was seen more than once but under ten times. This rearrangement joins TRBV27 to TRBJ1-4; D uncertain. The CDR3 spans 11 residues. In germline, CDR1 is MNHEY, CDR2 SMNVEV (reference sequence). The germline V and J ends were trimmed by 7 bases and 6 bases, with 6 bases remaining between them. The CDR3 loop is CASKMDEKLFF. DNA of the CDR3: TGTGCCAGCAAAATGGATGAAAAACTGTTTTTT.

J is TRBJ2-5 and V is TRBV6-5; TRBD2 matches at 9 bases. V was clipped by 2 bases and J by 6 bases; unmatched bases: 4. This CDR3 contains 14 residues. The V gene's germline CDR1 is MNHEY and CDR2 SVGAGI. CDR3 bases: TGTGCCAGCAGTTACGGCGGGGGGGGGAAGACCCAGTACTTC. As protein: CASSYGGGGKTQYF.

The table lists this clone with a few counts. The CDR3 loop is CASSLGTGYNEQFF. In DNA, the CDR3 is TGTGCCAGCAGCTTAGGGACTGGATACAATGAGCAGTTCTTC. V and J are TRBV11-2 and TRBJ2-1, with a weak D call TRBD2 (5 bases). Germline V gene lookup returns CDR1 SGHAT and CDR2 FQNNGV. V gave up 1 base and J gave up 4 bases, with 8 bases separating them. CDR3 size: 14 residues.

CDR3 nucleotide sequence: TGTGCCAGTAGTCCCGTCACAGGGGGCACTGAAGCTTTCTTT. This translates into CASSPVTGGTEAFF. The chain couples TRBV19 to TRBJ1-1; 8 positions agree with TRBD1. Per the germline V gene, CDR1 is LNHDA and CDR2 is SQIVND (reference sequence). Trimming at V came to 5 bases and at J to 4 bases, leaving 6 bases not matched to a gene. The CDR3 runs 14 residues.

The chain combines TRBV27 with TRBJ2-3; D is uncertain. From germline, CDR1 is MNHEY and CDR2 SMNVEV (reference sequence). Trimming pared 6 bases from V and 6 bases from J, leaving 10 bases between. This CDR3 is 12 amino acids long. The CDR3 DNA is TGTGCCAGCAGAACCACTCGGGATACGCAGTATTTT. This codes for CASRTTRDTQYF.

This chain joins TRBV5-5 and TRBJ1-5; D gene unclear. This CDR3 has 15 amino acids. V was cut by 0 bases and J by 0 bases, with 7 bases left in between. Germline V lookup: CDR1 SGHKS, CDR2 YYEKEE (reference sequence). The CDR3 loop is CASSLVEYSNQPQHF. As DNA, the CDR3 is TGTGCCAGCAGCTTGGTAGAATATAGCAATCAGCCCCAGCATTTT.

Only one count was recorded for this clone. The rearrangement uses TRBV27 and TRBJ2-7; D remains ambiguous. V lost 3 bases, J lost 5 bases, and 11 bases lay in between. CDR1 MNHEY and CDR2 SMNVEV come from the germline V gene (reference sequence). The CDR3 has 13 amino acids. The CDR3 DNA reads TGTGCCAGCAGTTTCGGCCAGTCAAACGAGCAGTACTTC. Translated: CASSFGQSNEQYF.